Presented here are 21 T cell receptor beta chains from one specimen sequenced in a study of cytomegalovirus exposure and HLA in healthy donors (dated by TCRdb to between 2016 and 2019). The receptor library was made with the immunoSEQ multiplex PCR assay. For the multiplex PCR, a mixture combining 60 forward primers for TCR Vbeta segments and 13 reverse primers for TCR Jbeta segments was used. This immuneACCESS table, as held by TCRdb, lists in-frame sequences with V and J called but not all clones. Of the missing ones, under half trace to an unresolved V gene in checked studies; the others have no known cause. The table for this sample lists 90,000 to 100,000 clones; over 65% of them were counted only once. The biggest ten clones account for approximately 1.8% of the sample. The sequenced sample was PBMCs. These TCRs come from a male donor in good health and CMV-seronegative.

The rearrangement uses TRBV30 and TRBJ2-7; TRBD2 aligns across 9 bases. V lost 0 bases to trimming and J lost 6 bases; unmatched junction nucleotides: 9. This CDR3 contains 15 residues. Germline CDR1 GTSNPN, CDR2 SVGIG (reference sequence). The CDR3 DNA follows: TGTGCCTGGAGTGTCTCTGCTAGCGGGATCGGCGAGCAGTACTTC. Encoded protein: CAWSVSASGIGEQYF.

This clone was detected once. The V call is TRBV30, the J call TRBJ2-7, with TRBD1 matching over 7 bases. Germline values: CDR1 GTSNPN, CDR2 SVGIG (reference sequence). J lost 4 bases, V lost 4 bases, and 10 bases had no gene match. The CDR3 has 14 residues. CDR3 amino acids: CAWKGARVVYEQYF. The DNA of the CDR3 is TGTGCCTGGAAGGGGGCCAGGGTTGTATACGAGCAGTACTTC.

V and J are TRBV18 and TRBJ2-2, with 9 bases lining up with TRBD1. This CDR3 is built from 17 residues. Germline loops: CDR1 KGHSH, CDR2 LQKENI. Unmatched junction bases numbered 4, after V lost 2 bases and J lost 0 bases. This CDR3 is CASSPSGQGSNTGELFF. In DNA, the CDR3 is TGTGCCAGCTCACCATCTGGACAGGGGTCGAACACCGGGGAGCTGTTTTTT.

This sequence joins TRBV5-1 and TRBJ2-5; 8 bases are a match to TRBD1. Trimming took 4 bases from V and 3 from J; bases not matched to a gene: 5. CDR3 length: 14 residues. The V gene's germline CDR1 is SGHRS and CDR2 YFSETQ. The CDR3 DNA sequence: TGCGCCAGCAGCCCTACGACAGGGGAAGAGACCCAGTACTTC. This gives the protein CASSPTTGEETQYF.

Here the CDR3 reads CSVVLGLAENNEQFF. CDR3 in DNA: TGCAGCGTTGTGTTGGGACTAGCGGAGAACAATGAGCAGTTCTTC. This chain uses TRBV29-1 with TRBJ2-1; 11 bases are a match to TRBD2. This CDR3 is built from 15 residues. CDR1 and CDR2 (germline): SQVTM, ANQGSEA. With 4 bases clipped from V and 5 bases from J, the junction kept 7 bases outside the gene matches.

This chain joins TRBV4-3 and TRBJ2-1; 10 bases align to TRBD2. Trimming at V came to 1 base and at J to 6 bases, leaving 6 bases not matched to a gene. The CDR3 covers 16 residues. The germline CDR1 and CDR2 sequences are LGHNA and YSLEER. CDR3 region: CASSQVHGLAVNEQFF. CDR3 coding DNA: TGCGCCAGCAGCCAAGTCCACGGACTAGCGGTCAATGAGCAGTTCTTC.

The rearrangement links TRBV2 to TRBJ2-7; TRBD1 matches 11 bases. This CDR3 comprises 12 residues. The V segment lost 10 bases and the J segment 5 bases; nucleotides outside the gene matches: 4. Germline CDR1 SNHLY, CDR2 FYNNEI. The DNA for the CDR3 is TGTGCCATTGGACAGGGGGCACACGAGCAGTACTTC. The encoded protein is CAIGQGAHEQYF.

The chain couples TRBV5-1 to TRBJ1-2; 9 bases match TRBD1. Per germline, CDR1 SGHRS and CDR2 YFSETQ. V lost 4 bases and J lost 2; bases outside the gene matches: 9. The CDR3 is 16 amino acids. DNA for the CDR3: TGCGCCAGCAGCAGGTCTACAGGGGGCGCGAACTATGGCTACACCTTC. Its translation: CASSRSTGGANYGYTF.

The V and J genes are TRBV28 and TRBJ1-5; the D is unclear. Germline V gene data show CDR1 as MDHEN and CDR2 as SYDVKM. The V and J ends lost 2 bases and 2 bases respectively, with 16 bases between them. The CDR3 is 17 amino acids. This CDR3 reads CASSLAGWEGGNQPQHF. For the CDR3, the DNA is TGTGCCAGCAGTTTAGCGGGATGGGAGGGAGGCAATCAGCCCCAGCATTTT.

The chain uses TRBV7-9 and TRBJ1-1; 7 positions match TRBD1. The CDR3 spans 17 residues. The germline gives CDR1 SEHNR, CDR2 FQNEAQ (reference sequence). V shed 1 base and J 1 base; nucleotides not matched to a gene: 9. The CDR3 DNA reads as TGTGCCAGCAGCTTAGGTTACCTCCGACAGGGGAACACTGAAGCTTTCTTT. Translation gives CASSLGYLRQGNTEAFF.

The chain employs TRBV6-1 and TRBJ2-2; TRBD1 matches at 8 bases. The ends lost 6 bases at V and 6 bases at J; junction bases unmatched: 6. CDR3 length: 14 residues. Germline-derived CDR1 and CDR2 are MNHNS and SASEGT. Written as DNA, the CDR3 is TGTGCCAGCAGCCCGGACAGGGTATCCGGGGAGCTGTTTTTT. Residues: CASSPDRVSGELFF.

The chain has TRBV28 and TRBJ2-1; the match to TRBD2 covers 15 bases. CDR3 length: 17 residues. The junction had 10 bases not matched to a gene; V was cut back by 5 bases and J by 8 bases. Germline V gene lookup returns CDR1 MDHEN and CDR2 SYDVKM. Written as DNA, the CDR3 is TGTGCCAGCAGTCTCGGACTAGCGGGAGGGCCGGGCGATGAGCAGTTCTTC. Its translation is CASSLGLAGGPGDEQFF.

The chain uses TRBV4-1 and TRBJ2-1, with a tentative D call TRBD2 (6 bases). Per the germline V gene, CDR1 is MGHRA and CDR2 is YSYEKL. The CDR3 loop spans 13 amino acids. V was clipped by 2 bases and J by 7 bases, with 9 bases between them. CDR3 nucleotide sequence: TGCGCCAGCAGCCAATTCGGGGGAAATGAGCAGTTCTTC. It specifies CASSQFGGNEQFF.

V and J are TRBV6-1 and TRBJ2-3, with 9 positions matching TRBD2. V shed 4 bases, J shed 3 bases, and the junction held 8 bases outside the gene matches. Germline V gene data show CDR1 as MNHNS and CDR2 as SASEGT. CDR3 length: 16 amino acids. CDR3 sequence: CASSGLAGGGTDTQYF. Written as DNA, the CDR3 is TGTGCCAGCAGTGGTCTGGCGGGAGGGGGAACAGATACGCAGTATTTT.

This chain links TRBV29-1 with TRBJ1-5; 9 bases are a match to TRBD1. This CDR3 comprises 13 residues. Unmatched junction bases numbered 4, after V lost 5 bases and J lost 5 bases. CDR1 and CDR2 (germline): SQVTM, ANQGSEA. CDR3 nucleotides: TGCAGCGTTAGGGACAGGGAAGATCAGCCCCAGCATTTT. Residues: CSVRDREDQPQHF.

This clone was counted between two and nine times. The chain employs TRBV30 and TRBJ2-1; 7 bases line up with TRBD2. Per germline, CDR1 GTSNPN and CDR2 SVGIG (reference sequence). V dropped 4 bases and J dropped 4; count of bases not matched to a gene: 13. There are 16 residues in the CDR3. The CDR3, as DNA: TGTGCCTGGACCCGGATCGGCGGGAGCCTTTACAATGAGCAGTTCTTC. It specifies CAWTRIGGSLYNEQFF.

The rearrangement uses TRBV30 and TRBJ1-6; D gene unclear. CDR1 and CDR2 from the germline V gene are GTSNPN and SVGIG (reference sequence). The CDR3 spans 13 residues. V dropped 4 bases and J dropped 7 bases, with 11 bases sitting between them. CDR3 coding DNA: TGTGCCTGGACCCGTGCGGCCAATTCACCCCTCCACTTT. Its protein is CAWTRAANSPLHF.

The chain joins TRBV9 to TRBJ1-1; a weak D match, TRBD1 (6 bases). V gave up 4 bases and J gave up 5 bases, with 18 bases separating them. Germline V CDR1 and CDR2: SGDLS, YYNGEE. CDR3 length equals 15 residues. CDR3 protein: CASSRGGGGGTEAFF. In nucleotides, the CDR3 is TGTGCCAGCAGCCGGGGGGGCGGCGGGGGGACTGAAGCTTTCTTT.

The rearrangement uses TRBV5-4 and TRBJ2-1, with 9 positions matching TRBD1. CDR1 and CDR2 from the germline V gene are SGHNT and YYREEE (reference sequence). The J segment lost 6 bases and the V segment lost 1 base, leaving 5 bases of the junction unmatched. The CDR3 extends over 15 amino acids. The CDR3 loop is CASSLQGQGFNEQFF. In DNA, the CDR3 is TGTGCCAGCAGCTTGCAAGGACAGGGGTTCAATGAGCAGTTCTTC.

This sequence joins TRBV27 and TRBJ2-1; 9 bases align to TRBD1. Germline V gives CDR1 MNHEY, CDR2 SMNVEV (reference sequence). V lost 2 bases to trimming and J lost 8 bases; unmatched junction nucleotides: 4. This CDR3 is 14 amino acids long. CDR3 nucleotide sequence: TGTGCCAGCAGTTTAATGGACAGGGGTCATGAGCAGTTCTTC. This codes for CASSLMDRGHEQFF.

This chain connects TRBV28 to TRBJ1-5; TRBD1 is a possible D gene (6 bases). The germline gives CDR1 MDHEN, CDR2 SYDVKM. V gave up 5 bases and J gave up 7 bases, with 12 bases separating them. This CDR3 region has 13 residues. CDR3 region: CASSHRQVQPQHF. In nucleotides, the CDR3 is TGTGCCAGCAGTCACCGACAGGTCCAGCCCCAGCATTTT.